These T cell receptor beta chains were read from a single sample in a study of cytomegalovirus exposure and HLA in healthy donors. The protocol was immunoSEQ multiplex PCR, while the TCRdb copy is restricted to in-frame clones and leaves out a portion. The sample lists some 200,000 clones; around 75% were seen once. The sample consisted of PBMCs. The source is a female donor in good health and CMV-seronegative. CDR3s include the opening cysteine and the closing phenylalanine or tryptophan. Each record gives: clone size, D gene, J gene, V gene, CDR3 protein, CDR3 DNA. D genes are given only for firm matches. Clone size appears in some rows only: once, few, many, or a class for an expanded clone.

abundance: NA
d_gene: NA
j_gene: TRBJ2-1
v_gene: TRBV25-1
CDR3aa: CASSAWGVGEQFF
CDR3nt: TGTGCCAGCAGTGCGTGGGGAGTCGGTGAGCAGTTCTTC

abundance: NA
d_gene: TRBD2
j_gene: TRBJ2-1
v_gene: TRBV11-1
CDR3aa: CASRTSGGRGEQFF
CDR3nt: TGTGCCAGCAGGACTAGCGGGGGACGTGGTGAGCAGTTCTTC

abundance: few
d_gene: NA
j_gene: TRBJ2-3
v_gene: TRBV6-4
CDR3aa: CASSDGPAGGDTQYF
CDR3nt: TGTGCCAGCAGTGACGGGCCGGCCGGAGGAGATACGCAGTATTTT

abundance: once
d_gene: TRBD2
j_gene: TRBJ2-3
v_gene: TRBV30
CDR3aa: CAWRLAGGLNTQYF
CDR3nt: TGTGCCTGGAGACTAGCGGGGGGACTAAATACGCAGTATTTT

abundance: NA
d_gene: NA
j_gene: TRBJ1-1
v_gene: TRBV7-9
CDR3aa: CSSSLWSGRGGGAEAFF
CDR3nt: TGTTCCAGCAGCTTGTGGTCAGGACGCGGCGGGGGCGCTGAAGCTTTCTTT

abundance: NA
d_gene: NA
j_gene: TRBJ2-7
v_gene: TRBV7-2
CDR3aa: CASSPEAIEQYF
CDR3nt: TGTGCCAGCAGCCCCGAGGCTATCGAGCAGTACTTC

abundance: NA
d_gene: TRBD1
j_gene: TRBJ1-2
v_gene: TRBV15
CDR3aa: CATSRVLGQGNYGYTF
CDR3nt: TGTGCCACCAGCAGAGTTCTCGGACAGGGTAACTATGGCTACACCTTC

abundance: NA
d_gene: TRBD1
j_gene: TRBJ1-1
v_gene: TRBV13
CDR3aa: CASRTGGENTEAFF
CDR3nt: TGTGCCAGCAGGACAGGGGGCGAGAACACTGAAGCTTTCTTT

abundance: NA
d_gene: NA
j_gene: TRBJ1-4
v_gene: TRBV7-9
CDR3aa: CASSLVAGGEKLFF
CDR3nt: TGTGCCAGCAGCTTAGTGGCCGGGGGTGAAAAACTGTTTTTT

abundance: NA
d_gene: NA
j_gene: TRBJ2-7
v_gene: TRBV19
CDR3aa: CASSAFQDYEQYF
CDR3nt: TGTGCCAGTAGTGCTTTCCAGGATTACGAGCAGTACTTC

abundance: NA
d_gene: NA
j_gene: TRBJ2-5
v_gene: TRBV10-3
CDR3aa: CAISESKEAQYF
CDR3nt: TGTGCCATCAGTGAGTCGAAAGAGGCCCAGTACTTC

abundance: NA
d_gene: NA
j_gene: TRBJ2-1
v_gene: TRBV7-9
CDR3aa: CASSLRQGTYNEQFF
CDR3nt: TGTGCCAGCAGCTTACGGCAGGGAACCTACAATGAGCAGTTCTTC

abundance: few
d_gene: TRBD1
j_gene: TRBJ2-6
v_gene: TRBV7-8
CDR3aa: CASSLASGWTGGSGANVLTF
CDR3nt: TGTGCCAGCAGCTTAGCGTCGGGATGGACAGGGGGATCCGGGGCCAACGTCCTGACTTTC

abundance: NA
d_gene: TRBD1
j_gene: TRBJ2-1
v_gene: TRBV7-9
CDR3aa: CASSLVGTGLRDEQFF
CDR3nt: TGTGCCAGCAGCTTAGTTGGGACAGGGCTAAGGGATGAGCAGTTCTTC

abundance: NA
d_gene: NA
j_gene: TRBJ2-2
v_gene: TRBV4-3
CDR3aa: CASSSRGTGELFF
CDR3nt: TGCGCCAGCAGCTCCCGAGGAACCGGGGAGCTGTTTTTT

abundance: NA
d_gene: NA
j_gene: TRBJ1-1
v_gene: TRBV7-9
CDR3aa: CSSSRDTSLRAEAFF
CDR3nt: TGTTCCAGCAGCCGGGACACATCATTGAGGGCTGAAGCTTTCTTT

abundance: NA
d_gene: NA
j_gene: TRBJ2-5
v_gene: TRBV6-5
CDR3aa: CASSPPGVTETQYF
CDR3nt: TGTGCCAGCAGCCCACCGGGAGTAACGGAGACCCAGTACTTC

abundance: NA
d_gene: NA
j_gene: TRBJ2-6
v_gene: TRBV11-2
CDR3aa: CASSPGQRPSGANVLTF
CDR3nt: TGTGCCAGCAGCCCCGGACAGAGACCCTCTGGGGCCAACGTCCTGACTTTC

abundance: NA
d_gene: TRBD1
j_gene: TRBJ1-1
v_gene: TRBV18
CDR3aa: CASSPPSGGTEAFF
CDR3nt: TGTGCCAGCTCACCACCCTCAGGGGGCACTGAAGCTTTCTTT

abundance: NA
d_gene: TRBD1
j_gene: TRBJ1-4
v_gene: TRBV18
CDR3aa: CASSLSPGTDLEKLFF
CDR3nt: TGTGCCAGCTCACTGAGCCCCGGGACAGATCTTGAAAAACTGTTTTTT

abundance: NA
d_gene: NA
j_gene: TRBJ2-7
v_gene: TRBV19
CDR3aa: CASSIDGLRPNEQYF
CDR3nt: TGTGCCAGTAGTATAGACGGACTCCGACCTAACGAGCAGTACTTC

abundance: NA
d_gene: NA
j_gene: TRBJ1-2
v_gene: TRBV6-6
CDR3aa: CASSYSSGTKGYTF
CDR3nt: TGTGCCAGCAGTTACTCGTCAGGGACAAAGGGCTACACCTTC

abundance: NA
d_gene: TRBD1
j_gene: TRBJ2-3
v_gene: TRBV7-9
CDR3aa: CASSLGSSGGDTQYF
CDR3nt: TGTGCCAGCAGTCTAGGGTCCTCAGGGGGAGATACGCAGTATTTT

abundance: NA
d_gene: TRBD1
j_gene: TRBJ1-2
v_gene: TRBV6-5
CDR3aa: CASSYFTGTGRGYTF
CDR3nt: TGTGCCAGCAGTTACTTCACCGGGACAGGACGTGGCTACACCTTC

abundance: few
d_gene: NA
j_gene: TRBJ1-2
v_gene: TRBV28
CDR3aa: CASSLPGRTEDYTF
CDR3nt: TGTGCCAGCAGTCTTCCCGGACGGACAGAGGACTACACCTTC

abundance: NA
d_gene: NA
j_gene: TRBJ2-1
v_gene: TRBV11-3
CDR3aa: CASSYSGSKNNEQFF
CDR3nt: TGTGCCAGCAGCTATAGCGGATCCAAAAACAATGAGCAGTTCTTC

abundance: once
d_gene: TRBD1
j_gene: TRBJ1-5
v_gene: TRBV28
CDR3aa: CASSHRGVWGGQGAYSNQPQHF
CDR3nt: TGTGCCAGCAGTCATCGAGGGGTCTGGGGGGGACAGGGGGCCTATAGCAATCAGCCCCAGCATTTT

abundance: NA
d_gene: TRBD2
j_gene: TRBJ2-5
v_gene: TRBV7-7
CDR3aa: CASSSSGAARETQYF
CDR3nt: TGTGCTAGCAGCTCTAGCGGGGCGGCGAGAGAGACCCAGTACTTC

abundance: NA
d_gene: NA
j_gene: TRBJ2-3
v_gene: TRBV6-5
CDR3aa: CASSYSWGGGDTQYF
CDR3nt: TGTGCCAGCAGTTACTCGTGGGGGGGCGGAGATACGCAGTATTTT

abundance: NA
d_gene: NA
j_gene: TRBJ1-1
v_gene: TRBV6-5
CDR3aa: CASSYSQGLNTEAFF
CDR3nt: TGTGCCAGCAGTTACTCCCAGGGGCTAAACACTGAAGCTTTCTTT

abundance: NA
d_gene: TRBD2
j_gene: TRBJ2-3
v_gene: TRBV28
CDR3aa: CASSRDWRGATDTQYF
CDR3nt: TGTGCCAGCAGCCGTGACTGGCGGGGGGCCACAGATACGCAGTATTTT

abundance: NA
d_gene: NA
j_gene: TRBJ2-7
v_gene: TRBV11-3
CDR3aa: CASSLANSREQYF
CDR3nt: TGTGCCAGCAGCTTAGCAAATTCTAGGGAGCAGTACTTC

abundance: NA
d_gene: TRBD1
j_gene: TRBJ2-3
v_gene: TRBV7-9
CDR3aa: CASSTPGQAHGTQYF
CDR3nt: TGTGCCAGCAGCACCCCGGGACAGGCACATGGTACGCAGTATTTT

abundance: NA
d_gene: TRBD2
j_gene: TRBJ2-1
v_gene: TRBV5-4
CDR3aa: CASGRSGLSDNEQFF
CDR3nt: TGTGCCAGCGGCCGCTCGGGACTAAGTGACAATGAGCAGTTCTTC

abundance: few
d_gene: NA
j_gene: TRBJ1-5
v_gene: TRBV7-6
CDR3aa: CASSLGREGGRRHQPQHF
CDR3nt: TGTGCCAGCAGCTTAGGTCGAGAGGGCGGACGAAGGCATCAGCCCCAGCATTTT

abundance: NA
d_gene: NA
j_gene: TRBJ2-7
v_gene: TRBV5-1
CDR3aa: CASSWASSYEQYF
CDR3nt: TGCGCCAGCAGTTGGGCCAGTTCCTACGAGCAGTACTTC

abundance: NA
d_gene: NA
j_gene: TRBJ2-7
v_gene: TRBV6-1
CDR3aa: CASSEPGGGTLSYEQYF
CDR3nt: TGTGCCAGCAGTGAACCTGGTGGGGGGACTTTATCCTACGAGCAGTACTTC

abundance: once
d_gene: TRBD2
j_gene: TRBJ2-3
v_gene: TRBV5-1
CDR3aa: CASSRGLASTDTQYF
CDR3nt: TGCGCCAGCAGCCGGGGACTAGCGAGCACAGATACGCAGTATTTT

abundance: NA
d_gene: TRBD1
j_gene: TRBJ2-2
v_gene: TRBV18
CDR3aa: CASSQRQGDTGELFF
CDR3nt: TGTGCCAGCTCACAGAGACAGGGGGACACCGGGGAGCTGTTTTTT

abundance: few
d_gene: NA
j_gene: TRBJ2-6
v_gene: TRBV7-9
CDR3aa: CASSLKGAGANVLTF
CDR3nt: TGTGCCAGCAGCTTAAAGGGAGCTGGGGCCAACGTCCTGACTTTC

abundance: once
d_gene: NA
j_gene: TRBJ1-3
v_gene: TRBV5-1
CDR3aa: CASSSDPGAGNTIYF
CDR3nt: TGCGCCAGCAGCTCGGACCCAGGGGCTGGAAACACCATATATTTT

abundance: NA
d_gene: NA
j_gene: TRBJ1-1
v_gene: TRBV6-5
CDR3aa: CASSEYIGGSEAFF
CDR3nt: TGTGCCAGCAGTGAGTATATCGGAGGGTCTGAAGCTTTCTTT

abundance: NA
d_gene: TRBD2
j_gene: TRBJ2-7
v_gene: TRBV11-3
CDR3aa: CASSSTLRGGPGYEQYF
CDR3nt: TGTGCCAGCAGCTCGACATTGCGGGGGGGGCCGGGATACGAGCAGTACTTC